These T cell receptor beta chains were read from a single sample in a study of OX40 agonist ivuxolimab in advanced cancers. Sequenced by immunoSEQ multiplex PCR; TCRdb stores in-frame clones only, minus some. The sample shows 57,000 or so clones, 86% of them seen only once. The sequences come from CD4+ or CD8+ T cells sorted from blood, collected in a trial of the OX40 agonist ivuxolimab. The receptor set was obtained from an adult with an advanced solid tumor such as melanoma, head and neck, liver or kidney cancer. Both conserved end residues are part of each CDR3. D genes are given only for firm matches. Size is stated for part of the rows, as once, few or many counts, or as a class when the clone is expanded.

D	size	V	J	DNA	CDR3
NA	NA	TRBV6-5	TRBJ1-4	TGTGCCAGCAGCAGGGTGGAGACTAATGAAAAACTGTTTTTT	CASSRVETNEKLFF
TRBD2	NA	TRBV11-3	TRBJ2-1	TGTGCCAGCAGCTTGGGGGGGAGCTCCTACAATGAGCAGTTCTTC	CASSLGGSSYNEQFF
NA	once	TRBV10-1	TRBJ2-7	TGCGCCAGCAGTGAAGGGACCGACGAGTTCTACGAGCAGTACTTC	CASSEGTDEFYEQYF
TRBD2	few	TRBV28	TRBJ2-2	TGTGCCAGCGCTGGATCTCGGGGGGTGACCGGGGAGCTGTTTTTT	CASAGSRGVTGELFF
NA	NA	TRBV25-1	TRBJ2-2	TGTGCCGCCAAAAACCGGGACGCCACCGGGGAGCTGTTTTTT	CAAKNRDATGELFF
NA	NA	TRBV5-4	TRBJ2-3	TGTGCCAGCAGCTTGGCCGGCGAAGATACGCAGTATTTT	CASSLAGEDTQYF
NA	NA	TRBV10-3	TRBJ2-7	TGTGCCATTGGGAAATTTGACGGGATGTACGAGCAGTACTTC	CAIGKFDGMYEQYF
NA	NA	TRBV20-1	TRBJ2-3	TGCAGTGCTACCCTCCGAGATACGCAGTATTTT	CSATLRDTQYF
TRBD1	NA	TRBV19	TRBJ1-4	TGTGCCAGTAGTCACTTCGGGAGGGGGCTGACTAATGAAAAACTGTTTTTT	CASSHFGRGLTNEKLFF
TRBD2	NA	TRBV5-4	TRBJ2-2	TGTGCCAGCAGCATAGCGGGGGGGAGCACCGGGGAGCTGTTTTTT	CASSIAGGSTGELFF
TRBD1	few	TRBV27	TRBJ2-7	TGTGCCAGCAGTTTAAAAGGTTTCGGACAGGGTGGCTACGAGCAGTACTTC	CASSLKGFGQGGYEQYF
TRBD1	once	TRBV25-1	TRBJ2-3	TGTGCCAGCAGTGGAGGACAGGGGTTTACAAATACGCAGTATTTT	CASSGGQGFTNTQYF
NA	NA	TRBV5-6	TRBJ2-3	TGTGCCAGCAGCTTGATGGGACGGATTCCTTCTAGCACAGATACGCAGTATTTT	CASSLMGRIPSSTDTQYF
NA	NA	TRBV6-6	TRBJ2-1	TGTGCCAGCAGTAAACCGGAGTACAATGAGCAGTTCTTC	CASSKPEYNEQFF
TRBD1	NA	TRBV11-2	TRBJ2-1	TGTGCCAGCAGCCCTCGACAGGGTTCCTACAATGAGCAGTTCTTC	CASSPRQGSYNEQFF
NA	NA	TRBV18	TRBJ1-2	TGTGCCAGCTCACCGCTGCAGGGAGGTAGGGATGGCTACACCTTC	CASSPLQGGRDGYTF
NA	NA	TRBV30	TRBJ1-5	TGTGCCTGGAGTAATGGGCAGCCCCAGCATTTT	CAWSNGQPQHF
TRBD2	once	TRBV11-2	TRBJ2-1	TGTGCCAGCAGCACCGGACTAGCGGGAAATGAGCAGTTCTTC	CASSTGLAGNEQFF
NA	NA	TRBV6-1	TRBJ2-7	TGTGCCAGCAGTGAGTTTTTGGGGGAGCAGTACTTC	CASSEFLGEQYF
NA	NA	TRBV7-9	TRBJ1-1	TGTGCCAGCAGCTTAGGAGGGGTAAGGTTCACTGAAGCTTTCTTT	CASSLGGVRFTEAFF
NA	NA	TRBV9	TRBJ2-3	TGTGCCAGCGGAGTTGGGCCCCTGGGGACAGATACGCAGTATTTT	CASGVGPLGTDTQYF
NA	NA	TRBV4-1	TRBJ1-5	TGCGCCAGCAGCCAAGAGGGGGTTGGCAATCAGCCCCAGCATTTT	CASSQEGVGNQPQHF
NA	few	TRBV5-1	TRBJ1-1	TGCGCCAGCAGCTTGGGGGTAGGAGCGAACACTGAAGCTTTCTTT	CASSLGVGANTEAFF
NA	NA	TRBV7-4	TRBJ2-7	TGTGCCAGCGTTCCCATCTGGTACGAGCAGTACTTC	CASVPIWYEQYF
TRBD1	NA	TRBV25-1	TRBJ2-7	TGTGCCAGCAGTAGACAGGGCCCCTACGAGCAGTACTTC	CASSRQGPYEQYF
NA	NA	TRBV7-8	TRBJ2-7	TGTGCCAGCAGCCAAAGTGGGCGGGACGGCTCCTACGAGCAGTACTTC	CASSQSGRDGSYEQYF